This T cell receptor (beta chain) derives from a study of shared clonotypes between healthy human individuals. Details on this clone: Its antigen is undetermined.

Generated by immunoSEQ multiplex PCR, the TCRdb table keeps only in-frame clones and is missing some. This sample has approximately 700,000 clones; around 73% occur once, and the top ten carry under 2%. General study results and limits: The sole specimen, blood, was sampled, and tissue repertoires likely differ. Naive subsets generally had larger estimated richness than memory subsets.

The donors were adults (healthy and HIV-negative) with no recent acute infections or vaccinations. V was pared by 4 bases and J by 5 bases, with 10 bases of the junction left unmatched. Germline V gene lookup returns CDR1 MGHRA and CDR2 YSYEKL. There are 17 residues in the CDR3. The chain employs TRBV4-1 and TRBJ2-5; 13 positions agree with TRBD2. The sequence came from a woman aged 25 to 39 in good health. Specimen: memory CD4+ T cells sorted from blood. Noted subset: CD45RA-negative fraction. CDR3 loop: CASSRRLAGGEGETQYF. Here the CDR3 DNA reads TGCGCCAGCAGCCGCCGACTAGCGGGAGGTGAGGGGGAGACCCAGTACTTC.